These T cell receptor beta chains were read from a single sample in a study of cytomegalovirus exposure and HLA in healthy donors. Clones were read by immunoSEQ multiplex PCR, and TCRdb kept only the in-frame ones, dropping some. The table includes about 150,000 clones, just over 75% detected once. Sequencing input: PBMCs. The source is a woman in her 30s in good health and CMV-seropositive. Each CDR3 is given without its conserved first and last residue. The order of the fields is V gene, J gene, CDR3 protein.

V gene: TRBV11-2; J gene: TRBJ2-3; CDR3 protein: ASSRKAGSTDTQY
V gene: TRBV7-2; J gene: TRBJ1-3; CDR3 protein: ASSPRAGGSGNTIY
V gene: TRBV30; J gene: TRBJ1-2; CDR3 protein: AWSLGYGYT
V gene: TRBV28; J gene: TRBJ2-7; CDR3 protein: ASSDMPTYEQY
V gene: TRBV10-3; J gene: TRBJ1-3; CDR3 protein: AIRDSTGYYTIY
V gene: TRBV4-1; J gene: TRBJ2-1; CDR3 protein: ASSQIGGNYEQF
V gene: TRBV29-1; J gene: TRBJ2-2; CDR3 protein: SVGRSMAIATGELF
V gene: TRBV11-2; J gene: TRBJ1-2; CDR3 protein: ASSLDVTGFYGYT
V gene: TRBV18; J gene: TRBJ2-7; CDR3 protein: ASISSTGPGYEQY
V gene: TRBV11-3; J gene: TRBJ2-3; CDR3 protein: ASSSLAEYTDTQY
V gene: TRBV19; J gene: TRBJ2-3; CDR3 protein: ASSATSGSTDTQY
V gene: TRBV7-9; J gene: TRBJ2-7; CDR3 protein: SSSLAGPSSYEQY
V gene: TRBV9; J gene: TRBJ1-2; CDR3 protein: ASSVQGLSNYGYT
V gene: TRBV18; J gene: TRBJ1-1; CDR3 protein: ASSRMDLNTEAF
V gene: TRBV6-1; J gene: TRBJ2-1; CDR3 protein: ASSDPAGGYNEQF
V gene: TRBV7-8; J gene: TRBJ1-2; CDR3 protein: ASSLAQTPRSHGYT
V gene: TRBV27; J gene: TRBJ2-3; CDR3 protein: ASSLAGGPPYTQY